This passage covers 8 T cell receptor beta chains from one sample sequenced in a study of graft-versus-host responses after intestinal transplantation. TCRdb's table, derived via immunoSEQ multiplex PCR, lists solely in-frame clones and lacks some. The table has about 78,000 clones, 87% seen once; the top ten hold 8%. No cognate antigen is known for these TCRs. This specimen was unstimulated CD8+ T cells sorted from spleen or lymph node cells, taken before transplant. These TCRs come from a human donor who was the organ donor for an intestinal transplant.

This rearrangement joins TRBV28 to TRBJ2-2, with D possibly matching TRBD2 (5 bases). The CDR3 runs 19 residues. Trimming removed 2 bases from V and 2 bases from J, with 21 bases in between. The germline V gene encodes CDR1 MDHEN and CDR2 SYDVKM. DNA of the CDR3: TGTGCCAGCAGTTTACACTTCAAGAGGGCAGGCCCTAACACCGGGGAGCTGTTTTTT. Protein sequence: CASSLHFKRAGPNTGELFF.

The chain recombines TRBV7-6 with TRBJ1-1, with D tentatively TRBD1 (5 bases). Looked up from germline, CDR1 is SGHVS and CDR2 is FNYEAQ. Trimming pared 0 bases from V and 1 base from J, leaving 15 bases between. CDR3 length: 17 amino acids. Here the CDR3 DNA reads TGTGCCAGCAGCTTAGCGCTCCAGAGGGGCAAGAACACTGAAGCTTTCTTT. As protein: CASSLALQRGKNTEAFF. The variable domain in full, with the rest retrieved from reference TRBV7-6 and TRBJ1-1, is GAGVSQSPRYKVTKRGQDVALRCDPISGHVSLYWYRQALGQGPEFLTYFNYEAQQDKSGLPNDRFSAERPEGSISTLTIQRTEQRDSAMYRCASSLALQRGKNTEAFFGQGTRLTVV.

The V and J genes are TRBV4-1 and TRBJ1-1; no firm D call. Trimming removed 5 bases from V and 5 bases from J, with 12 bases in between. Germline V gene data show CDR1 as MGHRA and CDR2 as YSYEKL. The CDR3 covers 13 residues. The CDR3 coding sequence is TGCGCCAGCAGCTTTAGGGTGACGACTGAAGCTTTCTTT. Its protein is CASSFRVTTEAFF.

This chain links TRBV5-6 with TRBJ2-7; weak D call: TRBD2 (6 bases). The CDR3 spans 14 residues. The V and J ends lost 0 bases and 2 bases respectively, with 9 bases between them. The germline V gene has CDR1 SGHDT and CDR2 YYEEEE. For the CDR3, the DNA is TGTGCCAGCAGCTTGGCCGGGAGAGCCTACGAGCAGTACTTC. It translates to CASSLAGRAYEQYF.

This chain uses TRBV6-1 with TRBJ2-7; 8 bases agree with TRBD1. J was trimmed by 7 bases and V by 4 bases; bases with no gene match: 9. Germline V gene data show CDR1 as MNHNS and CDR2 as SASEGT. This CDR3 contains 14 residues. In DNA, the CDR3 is TGTGCCAGCAGTGGCAGGACAGGGTTAGGGGAGCAGTACTTC. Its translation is CASSGRTGLGEQYF.

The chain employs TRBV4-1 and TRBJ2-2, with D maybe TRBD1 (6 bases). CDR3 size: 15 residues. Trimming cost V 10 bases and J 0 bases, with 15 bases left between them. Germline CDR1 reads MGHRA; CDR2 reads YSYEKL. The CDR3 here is CATSPWGPNTGELFF. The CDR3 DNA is TGCGCCACCTCCCCCTGGGGGCCGAACACCGGGGAGCTGTTTTTT.

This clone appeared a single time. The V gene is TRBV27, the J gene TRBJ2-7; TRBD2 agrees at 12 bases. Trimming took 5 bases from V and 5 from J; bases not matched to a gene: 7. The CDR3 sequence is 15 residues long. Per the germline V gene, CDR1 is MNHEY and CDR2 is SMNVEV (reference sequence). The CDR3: CASSPGTSGRNEQYF. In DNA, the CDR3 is TGTGCCAGCAGTCCCGGGACTAGCGGGCGCAACGAGCAGTACTTC.

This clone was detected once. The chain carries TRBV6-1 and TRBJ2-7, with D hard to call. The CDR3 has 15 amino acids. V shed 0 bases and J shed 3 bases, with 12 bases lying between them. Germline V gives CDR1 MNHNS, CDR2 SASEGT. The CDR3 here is CASSEAAVPNYEQYF. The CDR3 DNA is TGTGCCAGCAGTGAAGCGGCCGTCCCTAACTACGAGCAGTACTTC.